The clone carrying this T cell receptor beta chain appeared once. Its antigen remains unknown. These data originate in a study of T cell clones after liver transplantation. Study-level information: Post-transplant blood was tracked for graft-donor-reactive T cell clones identified in a pre-transplant mixed lymphocyte reaction. Pre-transplant mixed lymphocyte reactions yielded third-party-reactive TCRbeta sequences as comparators for graft-donor-reactive sequences.

TCRdb's table, derived via immunoSEQ multiplex PCR, lists solely in-frame clones and lacks some. Among roughly 80,000 clones listed, roughly 80% were seen once. Whole-study results and caveats: The donor-reactive repertoire was only partly measurable in a couple of subjects, lacking donor cells. Donor-reactive sequences fell more than third party-reactive ones, suggesting partial deletion.

The sequence was collected from a human patient who received a liver transplant. Certain T cells may be donor cells from the graft. The starting material was CD4+ T cells from blood, obtained approximately 3.5 years after liver transplant.

Here the CDR3 DNA reads TGTGCCAGCAGCTTAGGGGGGTCGGAGCCCGAGCAGTACTTC. It specifies CASSLGGSEPEQYF. The chain combines TRBV7-9 with TRBJ2-7, with D perhaps given as TRBD1 or TRBD2 (5 bases each). This CDR3 has 14 residues. CDR1 and CDR2 (germline): SEHNR, FQNEAQ (reference sequence). Trimming cost V 1 base and J 6 bases, with 13 bases left between them. The full variable domain, rest sourced from reference TRBV7-9 and TRBJ2-7, is DTGVSQNPRHKITKRGQNVTFRCDPISEHNRLYWYRQTLGQGPEFLTYFQNEAQLEKSRLLSDRFSAERPKGSFSTLEIQRTEQGDSAMYLCASSLGGSEPEQYFGPGTRLTVT.